This T cell receptor beta chain was profiled in a study of cytomegalovirus exposure and HLA in healthy donors. PCR employed 60 Vbeta and 13 Jbeta primers. TCRdb's copy holds only in-frame clones and misses some; the assay was immunoSEQ multiplex PCR. Of 120,000 to 150,000 clones listed, about 82% are singletons. Source material: PBMCs. The source of this sequence is a male donor in good health and CMV-seronegative.

The CDR3 here is CASSFQYDTGELFF. In nucleotides, the CDR3 is TGTGCCAGCAGTTTTCAGTATGACACCGGGGAGCTGTTTTTT. The J gene is TRBJ2-2, the V gene TRBV28; D uncertain. From germline, CDR1 is MDHEN and CDR2 SYDVKM. The V end was cut by 3 bases, the J end by 3 bases, with 8 bases between. The CDR3 covers 14 residues.